Following are 31 T cell receptor beta chains from one sample sequenced in a study of response to subunit inactivated influenza vaccine. In TCRdb, the RT-PCR reads were re-called with MiXCR into one record per CDR3 protein. The sample holds about 160,000 distinct CDR3 sequences; 11% are singletons and the top ten take roughly 12%. The input for sequencing was non-naive T cells sorted from PBMCs, taken 45 days after vaccination. These receptors all stem from a man in his forties or fifties who received an inactivated influenza vaccine.

This clonotype was counted at least ten times. V gene TRBV20-1 combines with J gene TRBJ1-5; no clear D gene. The CDR3 loop spans 14 amino acids. V gave up 3 bases and J gave up 3 bases, with 12 bases separating them. Per the germline V gene, CDR1 is DFQATT and CDR2 is SNEGSKA (reference sequence). CDR3: CSASGGQINQPQHF. The DNA of the CDR3 is TGCAGTGCTAGTGGTGGGCAGATCAATCAGCCCCAGCATTTT.

This clonotype occurred many times. This chain joins TRBV5-1 and TRBJ1-1; a weak D match, TRBD1 (5 bases). Germline V gene lookup returns CDR1 SGHRS and CDR2 YFSETQ. This CDR3 contains 14 residues. V lost 0 bases and J lost 5, with 11 bases in between. This CDR3 is CASSLGGAWTEAFF. CDR3 DNA sequence: TGCGCCAGCAGCTTGGGTGGGGCATGGACTGAAGCTTTCTTT.

There are many counts of this clonotype. V gene TRBV20-1 combines with J gene TRBJ2-2, with 9 nucleotides matching TRBD2. The germline V gene encodes CDR1 DFQATT and CDR2 SNEGSKA (reference sequence). The CDR3 loop spans 15 amino acids. The V segment lost 6 bases and the J segment 4 bases; nucleotides outside the gene matches: 9. CDR3 DNA: TGCAGTGCCCCGCGGACTAGCGCCGTCACCGGGGAGCTGTTTTTT. Its protein is CSAPRTSAVTGELFF.

This clonotype was seen only a few times. The DNA for the CDR3 is TGTGCCAGCAGCGATCTGGACATTCAGTACTTC. It is translated as CASSDLDIQYF. The rearrangement links TRBV7-9 to TRBJ2-4; D is unclear. Germline lookup yields CDR1 SEHNR and CDR2 FQNEAQ (reference sequence). V lost 5 bases, J lost 8 bases, and 7 bases lay in between. The CDR3 totals 11 residues.

This clonotype was seen a few times. The chain is built from TRBV20-1 and TRBJ1-1; 7 bases line up with TRBD1. CDR1 is DFQATT, CDR2 SNEGSKA, per germline (reference sequence). V shed 3 bases, J shed 11 bases, and the junction held 9 bases outside the gene matches. This CDR3 has 12 residues. In DNA form, the CDR3 reads TGCAGTGCTAGCGAACAGGGGTTTACGGCTTTCTTT. Residues: CSASEQGFTAFF.

This clonotype was seen a few times. The chain has TRBV5-1 and TRBJ2-1; 7 bases align to TRBD2. The germline V gene has CDR1 SGHRS and CDR2 YFSETQ. The trim removed 0 bases at V and 6 bases at J, leaving 9 bases unmatched. The CDR3 length is 16 residues. In DNA, the CDR3 is TGCGCCAGCAGCTTGGAGGCGGGAGTTGCTACCAATGAGCAGTTCTTC. Protein sequence: CASSLEAGVATNEQFF. Full variable domain (rest looked up from reference TRBV5-1 and TRBJ2-1): KAGVTQTPRYLIKTRGQQVTLSCSPISGHRSVSWYQQTPGQGLQFLFEYFSETQRNKGNFPGRFSGRQFSNSRSEMNVSTLELGDSALYLCASSLEAGVATNEQFFGPGTRLTVL.

A few counts support this clonotype. This rearrangement joins TRBV4-3 to TRBJ1-2; maybe TRBD1 (6 bases). CDR1 and CDR2 (germline): LGHNA, YSLEER. V was pared by 0 bases and J by 4 bases, with 15 bases between. CDR3 length: 16 amino acids. The CDR3 region has the DNA TGCGCCAGCAGCCAAGATCGGGGGGCGGGCGGCTATGGCTACACCTTC. Protein product: CASSQDRGAGGYGYTF.

This clonotype showed up many times. The chain recombines TRBV20-1 with TRBJ2-7; 9 nucleotides match TRBD1. There are 12 residues in the CDR3. The ends lost 8 bases at V and 5 bases at J; junction bases unmatched: 7. The germline V gene has CDR1 DFQATT and CDR2 SNEGSKA (reference sequence). DNA of the CDR3: TGCAGTTCCGGGACAGGGTGGGACGAGCAGTACTTC. Translating gives CSSGTGWDEQYF.

This clonotype was seen a few times. The rearrangement uses TRBV7-8 and TRBJ1-3; the D gene is possibly TRBD1 (6 bases). The CDR3 consists of 14 residues. CDR1 SGHVS and CDR2 FQNEAQ come from the germline V gene. Between the trimmed V and J ends, which lost 1 base and 7 bases, there was a span of 11 bases. The DNA of the CDR3 is TGTGCCAGCAGCTTAGGCAGAAGGGGGAACACCATATATTTT. Protein sequence: CASSLGRRGNTIYF.

This clonotype was counted at least ten times. The rearrangement links TRBV5-1 to TRBJ2-5; possible D gene TRBD2, 5 bases. CDR1 is SGHRS, CDR2 YFSETQ, per germline. This CDR3 is built from 15 residues. Between the trimmed V and J ends, which lost 0 bases and 5 bases, there was a span of 14 bases. Written as DNA, the CDR3 is TGCGCCAGCAGCTTGGATCGGGGATTTCGGGAGACCCAGTACTTC. Encoded protein: CASSLDRGFRETQYF.

A few counts support this clonotype. The chain links TRBV28 to TRBJ2-3; 7 nucleotides align to TRBD1. The CDR3 consists of 14 residues. The V gene end was trimmed by 3 bases and the J gene end by 3 bases; junction bases not matched to a gene: 3. Per the germline V gene, CDR1 is MDHEN and CDR2 is SYDVKM. DNA of the CDR3: TGTGCCAGCAGTTTCCGGGACAGTACAGATACGCAGTATTTT. Translation: CASSFRDSTDTQYF.

The chain is built from TRBV12-3 or TRBV12-4 and TRBJ2-3; 8 bases line up with TRBD2. V shed 3 bases, J shed 8 bases, and the junction held 10 bases outside the gene matches. This CDR3 region has 15 residues. The CDR3 here is CASSFKAGVVVTQYF. The CDR3 DNA follows: TGTGCCAGCAGTTTCAAAGCGGGAGTTGTAGTTACGCAGTATTTT.

This clonotype was detected only a few times. The chain couples TRBV20-1 to TRBJ1-2; 7 bases are a match to TRBD1. Germline CDR1 and CDR2: DFQATT and SNEGSKA (reference sequence). The CDR3 runs 13 residues. V gave up 6 bases and J gave up 8 bases; unmatched junction bases: 12. CDR3 coding DNA: TGCAGTGCCACGACAGGGATGACTAGCGGCTACACCTTC. Residues: CSATTGMTSGYTF.

This clonotype was detected only a few times. This chain uses TRBV6-1 with TRBJ1-5; 8 nucleotides agree with TRBD1. Per germline, CDR1 MNHNS and CDR2 SASEGT. This CDR3 region has 14 residues. J lost 7 bases, V lost 7 bases, and 9 bases had no gene match. CDR3 residues: CASNQQGGGQPQHF. Here the CDR3 DNA reads TGTGCCAGCAACCAACAGGGGGGAGGGCAGCCCCAGCATTTT.

The rearrangement joins TRBV6-1 to TRBJ2-5; no definite D call. Trimming stripped 2 bases from V and 2 bases from J, with 12 bases between. CDR3 length: 15 residues. The V gene's germline CDR1 is MNHNS and CDR2 SASEGT. CDR3 DNA: TGTGCCAGCAGTGAATTTTTTGGTGAACAAGAGACCCAGTACTTC. Protein: CASSEFFGEQETQYF.

This clonotype was counted a few times. The CDR3 DNA follows: TGTGCCAGCAGTGACCCGGGACACACTAATGAAAAACTGTTTTTT. It is translated as CASSDPGHTNEKLFF. The V gene is TRBV28, the J gene TRBJ1-4, with TRBD1 as a possible D gene (6 bases). This CDR3 is built from 15 residues. The ends were cut back, 5 bases at V and 2 bases at J, with 12 bases in the middle. Germline values: CDR1 MDHEN, CDR2 SYDVKM.

V and J are TRBV6-2 or TRBV6-3 and TRBJ2-1; D might be TRBD1 (6 bases). Germline CDR1 MNHEY, CDR2 SVGEGT. Trimming removed 4 bases at V and 10 bases at J, with 11 bases between. The CDR3 sequence is 12 residues long. CDR3 DNA sequence: TGTGCCAGCAGTTGGGGGCCCGGGGAGCAGTTCTTC. Its protein product is CASSWGPGEQFF.

The chain joins TRBV7-2 to TRBJ2-5; no clear D. V was trimmed by 5 bases and J by 3 bases, leaving 10 bases between them. The CDR3 spans 13 residues. Germline V gene data show CDR1 as SGHTA and CDR2 as FQGNSA. The CDR3 DNA follows: TGTGCCAGCAGCCCCCGGACCGAAGAGACCCAGTACTTC. Translating gives CASSPRTEETQYF. Together with reference TRBV7-2 and TRBJ2-5, the CDR3 gives the full variable domain: GAGVSQSPSNKVTEKGKDVELRCDPISGHTALYWYRQSLGQGLEFLIYFQGNSAPDKSGLPSDRFSAERTGGSVSTLTIQRTQQEDSAVYLCASSPRTEETQYFGPGTRLLVL.

V is TRBV20-1 and J is TRBJ2-7; 7 bases line up with TRBD1. Per germline, CDR1 DFQATT and CDR2 SNEGSKA (reference sequence). With V trimmed by 7 bases and J by 2 bases, 11 bases remained unmatched. This CDR3 is built from 14 residues. CDR3 sequence reads: CSVLAGQGAYEQYF. CDR3 nucleotides: TGCAGTGTCCTCGCCGGCCAGGGGGCCTACGAGCAGTACTTC.

The rearrangement links TRBV5-1 to TRBJ2-3; TRBD2 agrees at 11 bases. Germline CDR1 reads SGHRS; CDR2 reads YFSETQ. The CDR3 totals 15 residues. V trimming: 5 bases; J trimming: 1 base; junction bases outside the gene matches: 3. CDR3 sequence reads: CASSSLAGGTDTQYF. CDR3 nucleotides: TGCGCCAGCAGTTCACTAGCGGGGGGCACAGATACGCAGTATTTT.

The genes are TRBV20-1 and TRBJ2-7; TRBD1 matches at 9 bases. The CDR3 is made up of 12 amino acids. V shed 3 bases, J shed 4 bases, and the junction held 1 base outside the gene matches. CDR1 is DFQATT, CDR2 SNEGSKA, per germline (reference sequence). The CDR3 bases are TGCAGTGCTAGTGGACAGGGGTACGAGCAGTACTTC. As protein: CSASGQGYEQYF.

This clonotype was detected only a few times. The chain links TRBV6-2 or TRBV6-3 to TRBJ1-5, with 8 bases lining up with TRBD1. The CDR3 covers 14 residues. V shed 4 bases, J shed 5 bases, and the junction held 4 bases outside the gene matches. Germline CDR1 reads MNHEY; CDR2 reads SVGEGT. The CDR3 sequence: CASSLQGDHQPQHF. The CDR3 DNA follows: TGTGCCAGCAGTTTACAGGGGGATCATCAGCCCCAGCATTTT.

The rearrangement uses TRBV28 and TRBJ2-7; D tentatively reads TRBD1 or TRBD2 (5 bases each). Germline V gene data show CDR1 as MDHEN and CDR2 as SYDVKM. Between the trimmed V and J ends, which lost 5 bases and 6 bases, there was a span of 17 bases. The CDR3 runs 14 residues. For the CDR3, the DNA is TGTGCCAGCAGTAGGCCGGGACCCCTGCGCGAGCAGTACTTC. Translation gives CASSRPGPLREQYF. The whole variable domain, filled in from reference TRBV28 and TRBJ2-7, reads DVKVTQSSRYLVKRTGEKVFLECVQDMDHENMFWYRQDPGLGLRLIYFSYDVKMKEKGDIPEGYSVSREKKERFSLILESASTNQTSMYLCASSRPGPLREQYFGPGTRLTVT.

This clonotype was observed many times. J is TRBJ2-1 and V is TRBV5-1; 8 bases match TRBD2. Trimming cost V 0 bases and J 8 bases; bases outside gene matches: 7. The germline gives CDR1 SGHRS, CDR2 YFSETQ. The CDR3 is made up of 15 amino acids. CDR3 in DNA: TGCGCCAGCAGCTTGGAAAGTAGCGGGAACCATGAGCAGTTCTTC. Translating it yields CASSLESSGNHEQFF.

The genes are TRBV18 and TRBJ2-7; D unclear. The length of the CDR3 is 14 residues. Germline V gene sequence: CDR1 KGHSH, CDR2 LQKENI. The V end lost 1 base, the J end lost 0 bases, and 7 bases lay between the germline ends. The CDR3 nucleotides are TGTGCCAGCTCACCACGAGTTAGCTCCTACGAGCAGTACTTC. It yields the protein CASSPRVSSYEQYF.

This clonotype was seen at least ten times. The chain has TRBV4-3 and TRBJ2-2, with a possible D match to TRBD1 (5 bases). This CDR3 contains 16 residues. CDR1 LGHNA and CDR2 YSLEER come from the germline V gene. Between the trimmed V and J ends, which lost 1 base and 4 bases, there was a span of 13 bases. CDR3 residues: CASSQVSGFGTGELFF. CDR3 bases: TGCGCCAGCAGCCAAGTTTCAGGGTTTGGCACCGGGGAGCTGTTTTTT.

This clonotype was observed at least ten times. V gene TRBV4-3 combines with J gene TRBJ1-1, with a weak D call TRBD1 (5 bases). The CDR3 totals 13 residues. V gave up 5 bases and J gave up 0 bases, with 7 bases separating them. Germline V gene lookup returns CDR1 LGHNA and CDR2 YSLEER. The CDR3 nucleotides are TGCGCCAGCAGCTGGGGGATGAACACTGAAGCTTTCTTT. Protein sequence: CASSWGMNTEAFF.

The chain employs TRBV7-2 and TRBJ1-5; no clear D. CDR3 length: 14 amino acids. With 1 base removed from V and 11 bases from J, the gap between germline ends came to 15 bases. Germline CDR1 is SGHTA and CDR2 is FQGNSA. The CDR3 DNA follows: TGTGCCAGCAGCTTAGGTTTGGAGGGAGGCACCCAGCATTTT. Its protein product is CASSLGLEGGTQHF.

This clonotype was seen more than once but under ten times. The gene calls are TRBV12-3 or TRBV12-4 and TRBJ1-5; D remains unclear. V was trimmed by 5 bases and J by 1 base, leaving 3 bases between them. The CDR3 consists of 12 residues. CDR3 DNA sequence: TGTGCCAGCAGTATGAGCAATCAGCCCCAGCATTTT. Its protein product is CASSMSNQPQHF.

The chain couples TRBV3-1 to TRBJ1-2; no clear D. Trimming removed 4 bases from V and 8 bases from J, with 11 bases in between. The germline CDR1 and CDR2 sequences are LGHDT and YNNKEL (reference sequence). CDR3 length: 12 amino acids. The CDR3 DNA sequence: TGTGCCAGCAGCCCTGGAAGTAGAGGCTACACCTTC. Translation: CASSPGSRGYTF.

In its sample, this clonotype was seen a few times. The CDR3 protein is CSASNLAGRSYEQYF. The CDR3 coding sequence is TGCAGTGCTTCGAACCTAGCGGGTCGTTCCTACGAGCAGTACTTC. The rearrangement uses TRBV20-1 and TRBJ2-7, with 8 positions matching TRBD2. V dropped 5 bases and J dropped 1; count of bases not matched to a gene: 10. The germline CDR1 and CDR2 sequences are DFQATT and SNEGSKA (reference sequence). This CDR3 is 15 amino acids long.